This T cell receptor (beta chain) was captured by sequencing in a study of cytomegalovirus exposure and HLA in healthy donors. Findings and caveats of the study: The study labeled more than 150 TCR beta chains cytomegalovirus-associated. A subsequent analysis found that TCR clusters from the first cohort also tended to co-occur in the 110 or so validation repertoires, with approximately 95% of cluster scores above 0.

To note about this clone: The antigen is undetermined.

TCRdb's copy holds only in-frame clones and misses some; the assay was immunoSEQ multiplex PCR. The sample includes some 170,000 clones, around nine tenths of them seen just once. Sequencing used PBMCs. The origin of this receptor is a man aged 18 to 29 in good health and CMV-seropositive.

CDR3 sequence reads: CASALPTRAGELFF. The CDR3 DNA follows: TGTGCCAGCGCCCTCCCCACGAGGGCCGGGGAGCTGTTTTTT. V is TRBV28 and J is TRBJ2-2; TRBD2 might be the D (5 bases). There are 14 residues in the CDR3. Per germline, CDR1 MDHEN and CDR2 SYDVKM. The V end was cut by 8 bases, the J end by 6 bases, with 16 bases between.